The next 7 T cell receptor beta chains were all read from a single sample in a study of blood T cell repertoires in COVID-19. The table came from immunoSEQ multiplex PCR; TCRdb's copy has only in-frame clones and leaves some out. The table shows around 300,000 clones, with under 90% occurring only once. The sample was PBMCs or T cells enriched from blood (not recorded which). Receptor source: a woman aged 55-70 years who had recovered from COVID-19.

This rearrangement joins TRBV28 to TRBJ2-7, with 7 bases aligning to TRBD1. This CDR3 has 11 amino acids. Per germline, CDR1 MDHEN and CDR2 SYDVKM. V lost 8 bases, J lost 7 bases, and 5 bases stayed unmatched. Written as DNA, the CDR3 is TGTGCCAGCGGCTTCAGGGGGGAGCAGTACTTC. This translates into CASGFRGEQYF.

The rearrangement joins TRBV6-5 to TRBJ2-6; D possibly corresponds to TRBD2 (5 bases). Between the trimmed V and J ends, which lost 7 bases and 0 bases, there was a span of 10 bases. There are 15 residues in the CDR3. Germline values: CDR1 MNHEY, CDR2 SVGAGI. CDR3 region: CASTLEGSGANVLTF. CDR3 sequence (DNA): TGTGCCAGCACTCTAGAGGGCTCTGGGGCCAACGTCCTGACTTTC.

The chain is built from TRBV18 and TRBJ2-5; 13 nucleotides match TRBD2. Germline CDR1 and CDR2: KGHSH and LQKENI. Trimming removed 3 bases from V and 4 bases from J; junction bases left unmatched: 2. This CDR3 has 15 amino acids. CDR3 sequence (DNA): TGTGCCAGCTCACCCGGACTAGCGGGGGTAGAGACCCAGTACTTC. Its protein is CASSPGLAGVETQYF.

V is TRBV11-2 and J is TRBJ2-5, with unresolved D. CDR3 length: 13 amino acids. CDR1 SGHAT and CDR2 FQNNGV come from the germline V gene. V was clipped by 4 bases and J by 7 bases, with 13 bases between them. CDR3 sequence: CASSYVEDGTQYF. CDR3 DNA sequence: TGTGCCAGCAGCTACGTAGAAGATGGGACCCAGTACTTC.

This clone has more than one count but fewer than ten. The same CDR3 can be traced to other DNA sequences in this sample. The V call is TRBV6-5, the J call TRBJ1-3; D remains ambiguous. V was shortened by 0 bases and J by 0 bases, with 9 bases between the two germline ends. The germline V gene encodes CDR1 MNHEY and CDR2 SVGAGI. The CDR3 has 16 residues. CDR3 nucleotide sequence: TGTGCCAGCAGTTACTCGAGTCGTAGCTCTGGAAACACCATATATTTT. Translating gives CASSYSSRSSGNTIYF.

The chain is built from TRBV18 and TRBJ2-7, with 9 bases aligning to TRBD1. Germline CDR1 and CDR2: KGHSH and LQKENI. The CDR3 runs to 16 residues. V dropped 3 bases and J dropped 3; count of bases not matched to a gene: 9. For the CDR3, the DNA is TGTGCCAGCTCACCGCGAGCCGGGACAGGGAACTACGAGCAGTACTTC. It specifies CASSPRAGTGNYEQYF.

J is TRBJ2-7 and V is TRBV5-1; D is possibly TRBD1 (7 bases). Germline assignment: CDR1 SGHRS and CDR2 YFSETQ. This CDR3 has 16 amino acids. V was pared by 6 bases and J by 4 bases, with 23 bases between. The CDR3 region is CASNFGGTAGKYEQYF. The CDR3 DNA is TGCGCCAGCAACTTCGGTGGGACAGCGGGTAAATACGAGCAGTACTTC.